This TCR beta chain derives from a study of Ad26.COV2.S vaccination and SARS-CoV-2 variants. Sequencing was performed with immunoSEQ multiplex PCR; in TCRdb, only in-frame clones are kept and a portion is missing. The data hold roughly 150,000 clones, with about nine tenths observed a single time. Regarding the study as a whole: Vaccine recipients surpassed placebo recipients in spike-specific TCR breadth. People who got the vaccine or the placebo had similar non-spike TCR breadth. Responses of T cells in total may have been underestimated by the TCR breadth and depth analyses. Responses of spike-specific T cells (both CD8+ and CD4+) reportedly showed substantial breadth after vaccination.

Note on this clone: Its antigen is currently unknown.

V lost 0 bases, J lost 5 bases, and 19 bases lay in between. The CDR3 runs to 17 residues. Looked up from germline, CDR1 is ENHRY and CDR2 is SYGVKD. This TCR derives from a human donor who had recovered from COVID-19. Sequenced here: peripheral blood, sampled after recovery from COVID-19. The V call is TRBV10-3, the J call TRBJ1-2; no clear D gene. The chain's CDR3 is CAISESKLLTAPYGYTF. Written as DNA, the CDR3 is TGTGCCATCAGTGAGTCTAAACTTCTAACAGCGCCGTATGGCTACACCTTC.